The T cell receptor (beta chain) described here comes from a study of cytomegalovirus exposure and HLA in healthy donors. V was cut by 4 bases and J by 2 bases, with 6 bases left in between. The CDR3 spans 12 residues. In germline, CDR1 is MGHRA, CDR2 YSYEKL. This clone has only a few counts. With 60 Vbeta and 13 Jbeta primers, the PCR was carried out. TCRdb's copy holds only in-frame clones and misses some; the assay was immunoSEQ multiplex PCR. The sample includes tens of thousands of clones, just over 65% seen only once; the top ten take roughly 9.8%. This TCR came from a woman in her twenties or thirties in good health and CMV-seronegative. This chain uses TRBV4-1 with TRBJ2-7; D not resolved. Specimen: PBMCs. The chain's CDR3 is CASSRSPYEQYF. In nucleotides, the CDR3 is TGCGCCAGCAGCCGCAGTCCCTACGAGCAGTACTTC.